This TCR beta chain is drawn from a study of blood T cell repertoires in COVID-19. As for the study in general: The United States, Italy and Spain supplied acute and convalescent COVID-19 samples. T cells, B-cell-depleted T cells, or PBMCs supplied cDNA or gDNA.

Some clones are missing from TCRdb's copy, which holds only in-frame ones; the method was immunoSEQ multiplex PCR. The table has tens of thousands of clones, over 80% seen once. This CDR3 comprises 15 residues. The V gene end was trimmed by 4 bases and the J gene end by 6 bases; junction bases not matched to a gene: 5. CDR1 and CDR2 from the germline V gene are KGHDR and SFDVKD. The source of this sequence is a human donor in a cohort sampled during active COVID-19. The chain couples TRBV24-1 to TRBJ2-3, with 11 bases aligning to TRBD1. Sample: peripheral blood. The CDR3 DNA is TGTGCCACCAGTGACCCCGGGACAGGGGGGGATACGCAGTATTTT. This encodes CATSDPGTGGDTQYF.